This TCR beta chain was recovered during a study of cytomegalovirus exposure and HLA in healthy donors. Study context: Earlier sequencing of 150 million to 200 million T cells yielded 90 million to 140 million unique TCR beta sequences. Study-wide results and limits: Per a later analysis, HLA-associated TCR beta chains showed more clonal expansion than other, equally common TCR beta chains.

As for this clone: Its target is unknown.

Amplification used 60 Vbeta primers and 13 Jbeta primers. Sequencing was performed with immunoSEQ multiplex PCR; in TCRdb, only in-frame clones are kept and a portion is missing. Altogether around 70,000 clones are present, 60% to 75% being singletons, with the ten largest covering around an eighth. The CDR3 spans 13 residues. The germline CDR1 and CDR2 sequences are SGHVS and FQNEAQ. V was pared by 8 bases and J by 0 bases, with 9 bases between. Material: PBMCs. This TCR was sampled from a man in his 70s in good health and CMV-seronegative. The rearrangement links TRBV7-8 to TRBJ2-3; D gene ambiguous. CDR3 region: CASGSVSTDTQYF. The CDR3, as DNA: TGTGCCAGCGGCAGCGTCAGCACAGATACGCAGTATTTT. Looking up the rest from reference TRBV7-8 and TRBJ2-3 gives the full variable domain: GAGVSQSPRYKVAKRGQDVALRCDPISGHVSLFWYQQALGQGPEFLTYFQNEAQLDKSGLPSDRFFAERPEGSVSTLKIQRTQQEDSAVYLCASGSVSTDTQYFGPGTRLTVL.